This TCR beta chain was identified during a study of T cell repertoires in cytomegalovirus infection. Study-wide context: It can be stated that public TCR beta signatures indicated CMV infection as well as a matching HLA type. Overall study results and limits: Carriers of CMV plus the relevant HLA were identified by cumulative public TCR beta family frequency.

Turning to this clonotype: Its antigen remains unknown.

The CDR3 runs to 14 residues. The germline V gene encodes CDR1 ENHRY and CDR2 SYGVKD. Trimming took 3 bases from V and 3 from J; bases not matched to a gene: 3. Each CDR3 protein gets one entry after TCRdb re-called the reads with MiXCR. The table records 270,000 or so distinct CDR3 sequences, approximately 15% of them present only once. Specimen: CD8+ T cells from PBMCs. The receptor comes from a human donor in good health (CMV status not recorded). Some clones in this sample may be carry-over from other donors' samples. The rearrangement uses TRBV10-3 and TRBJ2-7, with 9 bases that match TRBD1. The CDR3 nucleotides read TGTGCCATCAGTGACCCGGGACAGGGCTACGAGCAGTACTTC. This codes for CAISDPGQGYEQYF.